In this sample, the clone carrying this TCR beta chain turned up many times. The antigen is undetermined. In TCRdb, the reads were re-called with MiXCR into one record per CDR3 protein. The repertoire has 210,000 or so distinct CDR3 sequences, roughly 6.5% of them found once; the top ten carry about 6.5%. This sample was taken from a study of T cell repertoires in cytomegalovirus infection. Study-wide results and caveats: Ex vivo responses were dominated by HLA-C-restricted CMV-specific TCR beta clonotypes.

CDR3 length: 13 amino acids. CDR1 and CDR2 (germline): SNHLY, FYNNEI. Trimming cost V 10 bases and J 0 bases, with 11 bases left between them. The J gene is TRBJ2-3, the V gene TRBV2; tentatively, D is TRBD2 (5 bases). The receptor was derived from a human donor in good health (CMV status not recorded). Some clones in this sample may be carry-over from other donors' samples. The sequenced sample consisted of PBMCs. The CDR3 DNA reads TGTGCCACCCGGGGTGATAGCACAGATACGCAGTATTTT. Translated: CATRGDSTDTQYF.